This TCR beta chain comes out of a study of radiotherapy plus CTLA-4 blockade in lung cancer. In chemo-refractory metastatic non-small-cell lung cancer, patients got ipilimumab CTLA-4 blockade together with focal radiation. This clone was found once. Produced via immunoSEQ multiplex PCR; TCRdb's table is partial and in-frame only. The sample gives about 57,000 clones, under 80% of which show up once; over 15% is in the top ten. The CDR3 covers 13 residues. Germline CDR1 is SNHLY and CDR2 is FYNNEI. V was clipped by 5 bases and J by 4 bases, with 11 bases between them. The rearrangement uses TRBV2 and TRBJ1-2; D is uncertain. Here the sequenced sample was peripheral blood, taken from a patient treated with radiotherapy plus ipilimumab. This clonotype was obtained from a human donor with non-small cell lung cancer who had a complete response to radiotherapy plus ipilimumab. In nucleotides, the CDR3 is TGTGCCAGCAGTCGGGGAAGACGCTATGGCTACACCTTC. It encodes CASSRGRRYGYTF.